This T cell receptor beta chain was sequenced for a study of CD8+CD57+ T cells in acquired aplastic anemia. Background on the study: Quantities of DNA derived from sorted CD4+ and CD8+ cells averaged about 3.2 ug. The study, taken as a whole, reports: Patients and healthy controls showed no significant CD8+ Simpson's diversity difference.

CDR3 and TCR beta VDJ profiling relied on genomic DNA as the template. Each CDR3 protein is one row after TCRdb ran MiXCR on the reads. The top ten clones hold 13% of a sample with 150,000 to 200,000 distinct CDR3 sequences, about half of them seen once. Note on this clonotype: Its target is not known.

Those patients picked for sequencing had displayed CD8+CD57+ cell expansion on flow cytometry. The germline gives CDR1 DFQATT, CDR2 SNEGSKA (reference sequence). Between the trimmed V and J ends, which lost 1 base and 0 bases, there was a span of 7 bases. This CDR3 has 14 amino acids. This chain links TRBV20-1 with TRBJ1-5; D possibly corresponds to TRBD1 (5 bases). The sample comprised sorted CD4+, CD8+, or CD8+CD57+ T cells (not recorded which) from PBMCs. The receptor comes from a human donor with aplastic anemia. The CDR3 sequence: CSARGRASNQPQHF. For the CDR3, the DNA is TGCAGTGCTAGAGGCAGGGCTAGCAATCAGCCCCAGCATTTT.